This T cell receptor (beta chain) is from a study of shared clonotypes between healthy human individuals. This table comes from immunoSEQ multiplex PCR, and its TCRdb copy is limited to in-frame clones, with some not included. The sample lists more than 1,200,000 clones; 98% were seen once. V was pared by 3 bases and J by 1 base, with 3 bases of the junction left unmatched. The CDR3 is 16 residues long. The V gene's germline CDR1 is LNHNV and CDR2 YYDKDF (reference sequence). This TCR came from a man aged 30 to 45 in good health. The sequenced sample consisted of naive CD4+ T cells sorted from blood. The subset here: CD45RA+ positively selected. V and J are TRBV15 and TRBJ2-3; 11 bases fit TRBD2. The chain's CDR3 is CATSRGLAARTDTQYF. Written as DNA, the CDR3 is TGTGCCACCAGCAGGGGACTAGCGGCTCGCACAGATACGCAGTATTTT.